A single sample gave rise to the 3 T cell receptor beta chains below, sequenced in a study of blood T cell repertoires in COVID-19. TCRdb keeps only in-frame clones here, not all; method: immunoSEQ multiplex PCR. The repertoire holds about 180,000 clones, about nine tenths seen once, with approximately 2.1% in the top ten. The sequencing sample was made of peripheral blood. These receptors all stem from a man aged 18 to 35 who had recovered from COVID-19.

The chain links TRBV7-8 to TRBJ1-1, with no clear D. Germline CDR1 reads SGHVS; CDR2 reads FQNEAQ. This CDR3 contains 14 residues. V lost 0 bases, J lost 11 bases, and 16 bases lay in between. The CDR3 DNA is TGTGCCAGCAGCTTAGCGGTGGAGGGCCCTGGGGCTTTCTTT. Its translation: CASSLAVEGPGAFF.

The gene calls are TRBV10-3 and TRBJ2-3; 13 bases fit TRBD2. The V segment lost 8 bases and the J segment 4 bases; nucleotides outside the gene matches: 6. CDR3 length: 15 amino acids. Per the germline V gene, CDR1 is ENHRY and CDR2 is SYGVKD. CDR3 region: CAISRTSGSADTQYF. In DNA, the CDR3 is TGTGCCATCTCGAGGACTAGCGGGAGCGCAGATACGCAGTATTTT.

The genes are TRBV4-1 and TRBJ2-7, with TRBD1 as a possible D gene (5 bases). CDR1 and CDR2 (germline): MGHRA, YSYEKL. The CDR3 length is 16 residues. V lost 0 bases and J lost 0, with 12 bases in between. The CDR3 region is CASSQDRGGSSYEQYF. The CDR3 DNA is TGCGCCAGCAGCCAAGATAGGGGCGGAAGCTCCTACGAGCAGTACTTC.